A single sample is the source of the 28 T cell receptor beta chains below, sequenced in a study of neurological immune-mediated disorders. TCRdb reprocessed the 5' RACE reads with MiXCR, giving one entry per CDR3 protein. The sample includes approximately 29,000 distinct CDR3 sequences, less than 15% of them seen just once. Sequenced: PBMCs. Every receptor here comes from a man in his fifties or sixties in good health.

This clonotype came up many times. The chain uses TRBV7-9 and TRBJ2-2; 8 bases fit TRBD2. V dropped 5 bases and J dropped 5; count of bases not matched to a gene: 4. In germline, CDR1 is SEHNR, CDR2 FQNEAQ (reference sequence). The CDR3 has 14 amino acids. The CDR3 DNA reads as TGTGCCAGCAGCCTGGGACTAGAGACCGGGGAGCTGTTTTTT. Translation: CASSLGLETGELFF.

The chain combines TRBV28 with TRBJ2-5; 12 bases align to TRBD1. Germline CDR1 reads MDHEN; CDR2 reads SYDVKM. Trimming took 9 bases from V and 5 from J; bases not matched to a gene: 10. The CDR3 totals 15 residues. The CDR3: CASTNRDRGRETQYF. In DNA form, the CDR3 reads TGTGCCAGTACTAATCGGGACAGGGGGCGGGAGACCCAGTACTTC.

Regarding this clonotype: This CDR3 fails to terminate in the conserved phenylalanine or tryptophan, so it likely reflects a read error. The chain couples TRBV7-3 to TRBJ1-2, with a possible D match to TRBD1 (6 bases). V lost 4 bases, J lost 6 bases, and 12 bases lay in between. This CDR3 contains 13 residues. The germline V gene has CDR1 SGHTA and CDR2 FQGTGA. The CDR3 protein is CASSYQGTDGYTY. The DNA for the CDR3 is TGTGCCAGCAGCTATCAGGGGACGGATGGCTACACCTAC.

This clonotype is medium-sized by share. The V gene is TRBV10-3, the J gene TRBJ1-5; D is uncertain. Germline V gene data show CDR1 as ENHRY and CDR2 as SYGVKD. V was clipped by 6 bases and J by 3 bases, with 9 bases between them. The CDR3 length is 13 residues. This CDR3 is CAISQRDNQPQHF. CDR3 nucleotides: TGTGCCATCAGCCAGAGGGACAATCAGCCCCAGCATTTT.

This clonotype was seen at least ten times. The V gene is TRBV6-5, the J gene TRBJ1-2; unclear D gene. CDR1 MNHEY and CDR2 SVGAGI come from the germline V gene. The length of the CDR3 is 14 residues. V was trimmed by 6 bases and J by 4 bases, leaving 15 bases between them. The DNA for the CDR3 is TGTGCCAGCAGGCTTGACATCGGAGCCTATGGCTACACCTTC. Translated, it gives CASRLDIGAYGYTF.

This clonotype qualifies as medium-sized. This chain links TRBV7-2 with TRBJ1-6; possible D gene TRBD1, 5 bases. This CDR3 is built from 12 residues. Germline V gene data show CDR1 as SGHTA and CDR2 as FQGNSA. V lost 4 bases, J lost 10 bases, and 8 bases lay in between. CDR3 in amino acids: CASSWGRSPLHF. The CDR3 DNA reads TGTGCCAGCAGCTGGGGCCGGTCACCCCTCCACTTT.

There are many counts of this clonotype. The chain is built from TRBV5-1 and TRBJ2-2; TRBD1 matches 9 bases. CDR1 and CDR2 from the germline V gene are SGHRS and YFSETQ. Germline trimming cut 9 bases from V and 7 bases from J; bases unmatched to any gene: 10. The CDR3 covers 14 residues. The CDR3 reads CATSLQGAGGELFF. The CDR3 nucleotides read TGCGCCACCTCTCTACAGGGGGCAGGCGGGGAGCTGTTTTTT.

By share, this clonotype counts as medium-sized. J is TRBJ2-1 and V is TRBV24-1; TRBD2 agrees at 16 bases. The V segment lost 4 bases and the J segment 7 bases; nucleotides outside the gene matches: 6. The germline CDR1 and CDR2 sequences are KGHDR and SFDVKD. The CDR3 contains 17 residues. CDR3 bases: TGTGCCACCAGTGACCCGGGACTAGCGGGAGGGGAGAATGAGCAGTTCTTC. Protein: CATSDPGLAGGENEQFF.

In this sample, this clonotype turned up many times. The J gene is TRBJ2-7, the V gene TRBV9; perhaps D is TRBD1 or TRBD2 (5 bases each). The CDR3 covers 16 residues. CDR1 is SGDLS, CDR2 YYNGEE, per germline. The V and J ends lost 3 bases and 0 bases respectively, with 16 bases between them. DNA of the CDR3: TGTGCCAGCAGCGAGGGACCGGGGCAGCCCTCCTACGAGCAGTACTTC. Protein product: CASSEGPGQPSYEQYF.

This clonotype has at least ten counts. The gene calls are TRBV10-3 and TRBJ2-3, with D tentatively TRBD1 or TRBD2 (5 bases each). CDR1 is ENHRY, CDR2 SYGVKD, per germline. The CDR3 is made up of 15 amino acids. The germline V and J ends were trimmed by 10 bases and 0 bases, with 17 bases remaining between them. CDR3 residues: CASCLGTPSTDTQYF. Written as DNA, the CDR3 is TGTGCCAGCTGCCTCGGGACCCCCAGCACAGATACGCAGTATTTT.

In its sample, this clonotype was seen many times. The V and J genes are TRBV7-2 and TRBJ1-5, with TRBD1 as a possible D gene (6 bases). V lost 4 bases and J 6 bases, leaving 13 bases between the germline ends. CDR3 size: 14 residues. The V gene's germline CDR1 is SGHTA and CDR2 FQGNSA. The CDR3 here is CASSSQGFGQPQHF. Written as DNA, the CDR3 is TGTGCCAGCAGCTCCCAGGGGTTTGGTCAGCCCCAGCATTTT.

This clonotype came up many times. The chain has TRBV7-2 and TRBJ2-3, with TRBD2 matching 8 bases. Germline V gives CDR1 SGHTA, CDR2 FQGNSA. V was pared by 6 bases and J by 4 bases, with 6 bases of the junction left unmatched. The CDR3 is 14 amino acids. The CDR3 loop is CASRAGGAADTQYF. In nucleotides, the CDR3 is TGTGCCAGCAGAGCCGGGGGGGCCGCAGATACGCAGTATTTT.

This clonotype was found many times. The V call is TRBV5-1, the J call TRBJ2-1; 10 bases are shared with TRBD2. Trimming at V came to 3 bases and at J to 8 bases, leaving 11 bases not matched to a gene. CDR1 SGHRS and CDR2 YFSETQ come from the germline V gene. The CDR3 sequence is 16 residues long. CDR3 DNA sequence: TGCGCCAGCAGCTCGGGGGAGCGGGGGGGCGTTGATGAGCAGTTCTTC. It codes for CASSSGERGGVDEQFF.

This clonotype was detected ten times or more. The chain has TRBV20-1 and TRBJ1-1, with 10 bases matching TRBD1. The V and J ends lost 1 base and 0 bases, in that order; junction bases with no gene match: 8. The CDR3 totals 17 residues. CDR1 is DFQATT, CDR2 SNEGSKA, per germline (reference sequence). The DNA for the CDR3 is TGCAGTGCTAGAGGAACCGGACAGGGGGTGGTGAACACTGAAGCTTTCTTT. It yields the protein CSARGTGQGVVNTEAFF.

This clonotype has at least ten counts. The rearrangement joins TRBV20-1 to TRBJ1-6, with TRBD1 matching 7 bases. This CDR3 is built from 15 residues. The ends lost 3 bases at V and 12 bases at J; junction bases unmatched: 14. Looked up from germline, CDR1 is DFQATT and CDR2 is SNEGSKA (reference sequence). Here the CDR3 reads CSARINRDRIIPLHF. CDR3 nucleotide sequence: TGCAGTGCTAGGATTAACCGGGACAGAATCATACCCCTCCACTTT.

Ten or more counts support this clonotype. The chain links TRBV7-8 to TRBJ2-7; D unclear. The V end lost 5 bases, the J end lost 2 bases, and 7 bases lay between the germline ends. The CDR3 is 12 amino acids. CDR1 SGHVS and CDR2 FQNEAQ come from the germline V gene. The CDR3 protein is CASSQLTYEQYF. The CDR3 DNA reads as TGTGCCAGCAGCCAACTTACCTACGAGCAGTACTTC. The complete variable domain, with remaining parts taken from reference TRBV7-8 and TRBJ2-7, reads GAGVSQSPRYKVAKRGQDVALRCDPISGHVSLFWYQQALGQGPEFLTYFQNEAQLDKSGLPSDRFFAERPEGSVSTLKIQRTQQEDSAVYLCASSQLTYEQYFGPGTRLTVT.

This clonotype was seen ten or more times. The chain links TRBV20-1 to TRBJ2-7; D ambiguous. The V end lost 3 bases, the J end lost 2 bases, and 11 bases lay between the germline ends. CDR1 and CDR2 from the germline V gene are DFQATT and SNEGSKA (reference sequence). The CDR3 is 13 residues long. As DNA, the CDR3 is TGCAGTGCTAGCCTGGGGTTAGCCTACGAGCAGTACTTC. This encodes CSASLGLAYEQYF.

This clonotype showed up many times. A much bigger clone sits one base away, suggesting this may be a read error. V gene TRBV10-3 combines with J gene TRBJ1-1; TRBD1 matches 10 bases. The germline CDR1 and CDR2 sequences are ENHRY and SYGVKD. There are 14 residues in the CDR3. CDR3 nucleotides: TGTGTCATCAGTGGACAGGGGGTGAACACTGAAGCTTTCTTT. Amino acids: CVISGQGVNTEAFF.

This clonotype was seen ten or more times. V and J are TRBV7-8 and TRBJ2-1; the D gene could be TRBD1 or TRBD2 (9 bases each). Germline assignment: CDR1 SGHVS and CDR2 FQNEAQ. The CDR3 sequence is 19 residues long. Trimming shortened V by 5 bases and J by 1 base, and 24 bases separated the two germline ends. The CDR3 region is CASSRNRGQREVSYNEQFF. The CDR3 coding sequence is TGTGCCAGCAGCCGCAACAGGGGGCAGCGGGAGGTATCCTACAATGAGCAGTTCTTC. The complete variable domain, with remaining parts taken from reference TRBV7-8 and TRBJ2-1, reads GAGVSQSPRYKVAKRGQDVALRCDPISGHVSLFWYQQALGQGPEFLTYFQNEAQLDKSGLPSDRFFAERPEGSVSTLKIQRTQQEDSAVYLCASSRNRGQREVSYNEQFFGPGTRLTVL.

This clonotype was observed many times. The rearrangement uses TRBV4-3 and TRBJ2-1, with 8 bases matching TRBD1. The CDR3 length is 17 residues. Germline values: CDR1 LGHNA, CDR2 YSLEER. With 0 bases clipped from V and 5 bases from J, the junction kept 9 bases outside the gene matches. The CDR3 protein is CASSQDVPGQADNEQFF. CDR3 DNA: TGCGCCAGCAGCCAAGACGTTCCGGGACAGGCAGACAATGAGCAGTTCTTC.

Note on this clonotype: This CDR3 is missing its conserved last phenylalanine or tryptophan, likely due to a read error. The chain couples TRBV20-1 to TRBJ2-1; D not certain. Trimming removed 6 bases at V and 7 bases at J, with 19 bases between. The CDR3 consists of 14 residues. Germline lookup yields CDR1 DFQATT and CDR2 SNEGSKA (reference sequence). The CDR3, as DNA: TGCAGTGCCCTCACAGAAAGCGCCCAGAATGAGCAGTTCTTA. Its protein is CSALTESAQNEQFL.

In its sample, this clonotype was seen many times. The chain joins TRBV5-1 to TRBJ2-5; TRBD1 matches 8 bases. The CDR3 consists of 15 residues. J was trimmed by 4 bases and V by 2 bases; bases with no gene match: 7. The germline V gene encodes CDR1 SGHRS and CDR2 YFSETQ. CDR3 sequence reads: CASSFSPTGGETQYF. Written as DNA, the CDR3 is TGCGCCAGCAGCTTCAGTCCCACAGGGGGAGAGACCCAGTACTTC.

This clonotype appeared many times. The chain carries TRBV7-9 and TRBJ2-5; the match to TRBD2 covers 7 bases. The J segment lost 4 bases and the V segment lost 5 bases, leaving 13 bases of the junction unmatched. The CDR3 has 16 residues. CDR1 SEHNR and CDR2 FQNEAQ come from the germline V gene (reference sequence). CDR3 bases: TGTGCCAGCAGCCGAAGTTTCGGGCTAGCGGCAGAGACCCAGTACTTC. Its translation: CASSRSFGLAAETQYF.

The V gene is TRBV7-2, the J gene TRBJ2-7; D is uncertain. The CDR3 runs to 12 residues. Looked up from germline, CDR1 is SGHTA and CDR2 is FQGNSA. V lost 5 bases and J lost 5, with 10 bases in between. DNA for the CDR3: TGTGCCAGCAGCATTAGAATAGACGAGCAGTACTTC. This encodes CASSIRIDEQYF. The entire variable domain, with the rest obtained from reference TRBV7-2 and TRBJ2-7, is as follows: GAGVSQSPSNKVTEKGKDVELRCDPISGHTALYWYRQSLGQGLEFLIYFQGNSAPDKSGLPSDRFSAERTGGSVSTLTIQRTQQEDSAVYLCASSIRIDEQYFGPGTRLTVT.

This clonotype occurred many times. CDR3 DNA: TGTGCCAGCAGCTTTTGGCTAGCGGGAGTGGACAATGAGCAGTTCTTC. Protein: CASSFWLAGVDNEQFF. The genes are TRBV7-9 and TRBJ2-1; TRBD2 matches at 10 bases. Germline V gene lookup returns CDR1 SEHNR and CDR2 FQNEAQ (reference sequence). The CDR3 length is 16 residues. The trim removed 3 bases at V and 5 bases at J, leaving 7 bases unmatched.

This clonotype was observed many times. The rearrangement joins TRBV7-9 to TRBJ1-5; D is possibly TRBD1 (6 bases). The V and J ends lost 6 bases and 6 bases respectively, with 12 bases between them. The CDR3 totals 13 residues. CDR1 is SEHNR and CDR2 is FQNEAQ in the germline V gene (reference sequence). CDR3 residues: CASSWTEGQPQHF. In DNA, the CDR3 is TGTGCCAGCAGTTGGACAGAGGGTCAGCCCCAGCATTTT.

This clonotype was counted ten times or more. This chain joins TRBV6-1 and TRBJ1-2; a weak D match, TRBD1 (5 bases). The CDR3 extends over 12 amino acids. Per the germline V gene, CDR1 is MNHNS and CDR2 is SASEGT. V shed 4 bases and J shed 7 bases, with 10 bases lying between them. CDR3 loop: CASSASRVGYTF. The CDR3 DNA sequence: TGTGCCAGCAGTGCGAGCAGGGTTGGCTACACCTTC.

Ten or more counts support this clonotype. The chain links TRBV28 to TRBJ2-3, with D hard to call. This CDR3 contains 12 residues. Trimming stripped 4 bases from V and 9 bases from J, with 11 bases between. The germline V gene has CDR1 MDHEN and CDR2 SYDVKM. The CDR3 loop is CASSSRTETQYF. CDR3 bases: TGTGCCAGCAGTTCCCGGACGGAGACGCAGTATTTT.